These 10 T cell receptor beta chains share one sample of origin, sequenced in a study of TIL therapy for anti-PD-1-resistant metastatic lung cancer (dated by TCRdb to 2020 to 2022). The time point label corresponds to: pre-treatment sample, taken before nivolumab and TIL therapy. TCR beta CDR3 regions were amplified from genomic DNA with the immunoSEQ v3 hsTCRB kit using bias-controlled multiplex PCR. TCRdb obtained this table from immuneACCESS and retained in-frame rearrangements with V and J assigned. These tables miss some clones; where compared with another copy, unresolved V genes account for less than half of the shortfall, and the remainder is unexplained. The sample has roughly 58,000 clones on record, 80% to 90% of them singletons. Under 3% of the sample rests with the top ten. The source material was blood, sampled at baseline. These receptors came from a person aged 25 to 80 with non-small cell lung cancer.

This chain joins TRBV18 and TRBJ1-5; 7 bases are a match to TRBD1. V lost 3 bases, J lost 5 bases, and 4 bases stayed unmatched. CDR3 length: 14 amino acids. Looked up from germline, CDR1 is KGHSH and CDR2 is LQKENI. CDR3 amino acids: CASSPTGKDQPQHF. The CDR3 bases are TGTGCCAGCTCACCGACAGGGAAGGATCAGCCCCAGCATTTT.

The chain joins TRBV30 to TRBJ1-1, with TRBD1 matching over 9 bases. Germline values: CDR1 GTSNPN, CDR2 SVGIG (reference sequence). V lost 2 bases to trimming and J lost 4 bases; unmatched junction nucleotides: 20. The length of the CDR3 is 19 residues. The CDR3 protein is CAWSPYRGRFGGKATEAFF. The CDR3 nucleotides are TGTGCCTGGAGTCCATACAGGGGGCGATTTGGAGGGAAGGCCACTGAAGCTTTCTTT.

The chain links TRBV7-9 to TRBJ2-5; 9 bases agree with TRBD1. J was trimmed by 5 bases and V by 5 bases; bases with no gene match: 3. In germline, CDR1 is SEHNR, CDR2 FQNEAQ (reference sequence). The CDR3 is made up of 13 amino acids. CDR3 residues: CASSTGGAETQYF. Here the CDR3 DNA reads TGTGCCAGCAGCACAGGGGGCGCGGAGACCCAGTACTTC.

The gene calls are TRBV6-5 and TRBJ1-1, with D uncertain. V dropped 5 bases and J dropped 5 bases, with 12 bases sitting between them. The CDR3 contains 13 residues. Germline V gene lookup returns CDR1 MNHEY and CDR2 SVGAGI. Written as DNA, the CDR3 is TGTGCCAGCAGTCTTAATCTGGCTACTGAAGCTTTCTTT. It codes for CASSLNLATEAFF.

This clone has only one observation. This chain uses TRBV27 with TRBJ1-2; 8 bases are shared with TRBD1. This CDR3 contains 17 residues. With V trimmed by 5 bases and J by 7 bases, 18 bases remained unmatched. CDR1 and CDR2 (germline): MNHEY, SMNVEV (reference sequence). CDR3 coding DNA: TGTGCCAGCAGTCCTTACTTAGGACAGGGACTAAATAGTGGCTACACCTTC. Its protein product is CASSPYLGQGLNSGYTF.

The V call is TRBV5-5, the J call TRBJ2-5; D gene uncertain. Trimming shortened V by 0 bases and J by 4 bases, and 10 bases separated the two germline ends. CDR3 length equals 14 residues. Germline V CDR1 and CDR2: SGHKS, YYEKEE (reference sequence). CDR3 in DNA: TGTGCCAGCAGCTTGGGGCACTCTCTAGAGACCCAGTACTTC. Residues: CASSLGHSLETQYF. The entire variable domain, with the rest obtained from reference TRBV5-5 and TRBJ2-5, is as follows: DAGVTQSPTHLIKTRGQQVTLRCSPISGHKSVSWYQQVLGQGPQFIFQYYEKEERGRGNFPDRFSARQFPNYSSELNVNALLLGDSALYLCASSLGHSLETQYFGPGTRLLVL.

The CDR3 protein is CASSPQLEGTETQYF. CDR3 coding DNA: TGTGCCAGCAGCCCACAGTTGGAGGGTACGGAGACCCAGTACTTC. This chain joins TRBV7-2 and TRBJ2-5, with a tentative D call TRBD2 (6 bases). Germline V CDR1 and CDR2: SGHTA, FQGNSA. The CDR3 loop spans 15 amino acids. V lost 5 bases, J lost 5 bases, and 18 bases lay in between.

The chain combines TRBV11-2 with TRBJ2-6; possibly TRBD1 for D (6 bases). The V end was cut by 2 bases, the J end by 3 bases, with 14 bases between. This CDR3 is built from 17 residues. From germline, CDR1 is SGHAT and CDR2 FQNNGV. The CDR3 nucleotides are TGTGCCAGCAGCTTACCCCAGGGGCTCCATGGGGCCAACGTCCTGACTTTC. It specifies CASSLPQGLHGANVLTF.

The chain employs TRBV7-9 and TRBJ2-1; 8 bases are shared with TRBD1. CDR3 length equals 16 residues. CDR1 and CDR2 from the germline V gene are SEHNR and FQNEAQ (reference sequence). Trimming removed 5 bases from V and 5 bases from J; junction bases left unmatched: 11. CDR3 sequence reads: CASSLIRTGRDNEQFF. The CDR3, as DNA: TGTGCCAGCAGCCTAATTCGGACAGGGCGGGACAATGAGCAGTTCTTC.

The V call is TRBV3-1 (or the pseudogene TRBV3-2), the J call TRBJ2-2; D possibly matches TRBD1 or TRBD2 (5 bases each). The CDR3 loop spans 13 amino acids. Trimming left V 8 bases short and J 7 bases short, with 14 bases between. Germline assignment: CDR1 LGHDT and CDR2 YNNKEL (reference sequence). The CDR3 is CASSRGVGGELFF. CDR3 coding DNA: TGTGCCAGCTCCCGAGGGGTTGGCGGGGAGCTGTTTTTT.